This section outlines one TCR beta chain sequence together with its context. Antigen: not known. This record comes from a study of shared clonotypes between healthy human individuals. Study-wide results and limits: Blood alone was sampled, and tissue repertoires likely differ.

With 0 bases removed from V and 2 bases from J, the gap between germline ends came to 5 bases. The germline V gene has CDR1 MNHEY and CDR2 SVGAGI. The CDR3 is 14 residues long. Replicate PCRs run on unsorted PBMC used 300 ng DNA, which was about 30,000 T cell genomes. In the study's own analysis: Because ImmunoSEQ provided only junction sequences with no quality scores, the filtering differed. TCRdb's copy holds only in-frame clones and misses some; the assay was immunoSEQ multiplex PCR. The D gene and trimming were derived from the DNA, and the V and J assignments and clone size from that table. The repertoire holds 450,000 to 500,000 clones, with 60% to 80% as singletons. Donors, healthy HIV-negative adults, lacked recent acute infections or vaccinations.

This sequence joins TRBV6-5 and TRBJ1-5; no firm D call. The source is a woman aged 40 to 49 in good health. Some clones in this sample may be carry-over from other donors' samples. Sequencing was carried out using PBMCs. The CDR3 nucleotides are TGTGCCAGCAGTTACTCGAGGGGCAATCAGCCCCAGCATTTT. Protein: CASSYSRGNQPQHF.